A selection of T cell receptor beta chains follows, all from one sample in a study of identical twins. Using its own MiXCR run on the 5' RACE reads, TCRdb lists one record per CDR3 protein. The sample lists some 1,700,000 distinct CDR3 sequences; more than 30% were seen once. Sequencing was carried out using cord blood. Receptors originate from a newborn girl in good health. Both conserved end residues are part of each CDR3. The order of the fields is clone size, J gene, D gene, V gene, CDR3 DNA, CDR3 protein. A D gene is named only where the DNA matches it firmly. Some rows have no size entry. The others give once, few or many, or a class for an expanded clone.

few | TRBJ1-2 | . | TRBV20-1 | TGCAGTGCTAAGGGGGGGTCGAATGGCTACACCTTC | CSAKGGSNGYTF
few | TRBJ1-2 | . | TRBV5-8 | TGTGCCAGCAGTTGGAACACAAACTATGGCTACACCTTC | CASSWNTNYGYTF
few | TRBJ2-5 | TRBD1 | TRBV27 | TGTGCCAGCAGTTTAGTGCAAGGGACAGGGTGGGGGTACCAAGAGACCCAGTACTTC | CASSLVQGTGWGYQETQYF
few | TRBJ2-7 | TRBD2 | TRBV6-2/TRBV6-3 | TGTGCCAGCAGTTACCCCCTCGCGGGCGGGGGGGACATGTCTACGGCCGAGCAGTACTTC | CASSYPLAGGGDMSTAEQYF
. | TRBJ2-1 | TRBD2 | TRBV5-6 | TGTGCCAGCAGCTCCGGCGGGAGGGGGCAATATGAGCAGTTCTTC | CASSSGGRGQYEQFF
few | TRBJ1-2 | . | TRBV3-1 | TGTGCCAGCACTCACGGGGGGTTCGGCTACTATGGCTACACCTTC | CASTHGGFGYYGYTF
. | TRBJ2-3 | TRBD2 | TRBV3-1 | TGTGCCAGCAGCCAAGGCGAGACTAGCGGGAGGAGAGATACGCGGTATTTT | CASSQGETSGRRDTRYF
. | TRBJ1-2 | . | TRBV28 | TGTGCCAGCAGTCCCCCCCAGCGAGATTTTGGCTACACCTTC | CASSPPQRDFGYTF
. | TRBJ1-2 | TRBD1 | TRBV6-6 | TGTGCCAGCAGACAGGACAGGGACGGCTACACCTTC | CASRQDRDGYTF
few | TRBJ2-3 | TRBD2 | TRBV6-5 | TGTGCCAGCAGTTTCAACCGACTAGCGGGCACAGATACGCAGTATTTT | CASSFNRLAGTDTQYF
. | TRBJ1-2 | . | TRBV6-1 | TGTGCCAGCAGTGAATCTCTCGAGGCCTATGGCTACACCTTC | CASSESLEAYGYTF